Here is one T cell receptor (beta chain) with its context. Its target is not known. V gave up 3 bases and J gave up 2 bases, with 15 bases separating them. Per the germline V gene, CDR1 is SGHNT and CDR2 is YYREEE (reference sequence). This CDR3 has 15 amino acids. These data originate in a study of beta chain features in type 1 diabetes. The overall study: Examination of sorted cells across all samples involved around 110 million cells. Findings and limits, study-wide: Type 1 diabetes patients showed fewer insertions and more deletions at VDJ junctions. Significant though moderate, a shortening of TCRB CDR3s appeared in all four CD4+ subsets of Type 1 diabetes patients.

The study reverse transcribed the entire isolated RNA, so it sequenced expressed TCRB transcripts. The repertoire was sequenced with immunoSEQ multiplex PCR; TCRdb's copy has only in-frame clones and lacks some. This sample has a few hundred thousand clones, with roughly 12% found just once. Sequencing was carried out using naive CD4+ T cells from blood. This clonotype was obtained from a woman between 18 and 29 years old with type 1 diabetes. V is TRBV5-4 and J is TRBJ2-7, with D perhaps matching TRBD2 (5 bases). The CDR3 sequence is CASSSSSRGTYEQYF. CDR3 coding DNA: TGTGCCAGCAGCTCCAGTTCCCGAGGGACCTACGAGCAGTACTTC.